These 31 T cell receptor beta chains were all obtained from the same sample, sequenced in a study of human T cells and chemical hapten exposure. Indicated time point: pre-sensitization, week 0. Treatment: therapeutic diphenylcyclopropenone sensitization with weekly scalp DPC. TCRdb reprocessed the RACE reads via MiXCR and lists one record per CDR3 protein. In the table there are roughly 380,000 distinct CDR3 sequences, roughly 4.6% of which are singletons. The source was whole blood, collected in connection with sensitization to the hapten diphenylcyclopropenone (DPC). The source is a woman aged 45-60 years with alopecia areata. Some clones in this sample may be carry-over from other donors' samples.

The gene calls are TRBV1 and TRBJ1-1; the table's D call of TRBD1 was not tested on the DNA. TRBV1 counts as a pseudogene. The CDR3 sequence is 21 residues long. Here the CDR3 DNA reads TGCACCAGCAGCCAAGATCGGACAGGTTTTGTAAGTCGGGCGGCGAACACTGAAGCTTTCTTT. Residues: CTSSQDRTGFVSRAANTEAFF.

There are many counts of this clonotype. This chain connects TRBV5-6 to TRBJ1-5; possibly TRBD1 for D (5 bases). Germline V lookup: CDR1 SGHDT, CDR2 YYEEEE. CDR3 length equals 14 residues. V gave up 0 bases and J gave up 5 bases, with 9 bases separating them. CDR3 sequence reads: CASSLERGDQPQHF. DNA for the CDR3: TGTGCCAGCAGCTTGGAAAGAGGGGATCAGCCCCAGCATTTT.

This clonotype was seen repeatedly, ten times or more. J is TRBJ2-1 and V is TRBV2; tentatively, D is TRBD2 (5 bases). Germline V gives CDR1 SNHLY, CDR2 FYNNEI. Trimming cost V 7 bases and J 10 bases, with 14 bases left between them. The CDR3 sequence is 12 residues long. The CDR3 bases are TGTGCCAGCAAAGTGGGAGCCGGCGAGCAGTTCTTC. It encodes CASKVGAGEQFF.

This clonotype was recorded many times. The chain uses TRBV29-1 and TRBJ2-2, with D unresolved. V lost 4 bases and J lost 5, with 5 bases in between. The CDR3 is 11 residues long. The germline CDR1 and CDR2 sequences are SQVTM and ANQGSEA. The DNA for the CDR3 is TGCAGCGTTGCTAGTACCGGGGAGCTGTTTTTT. Amino acid sequence: CSVASTGELFF.

The chain recombines TRBV7-6 with TRBJ2-7, with a possible D match to TRBD2 (6 bases). V dropped 1 base and J dropped 0 bases, with 13 bases sitting between them. Germline CDR1 reads SGHVS; CDR2 reads FNYEAQ. The CDR3 is made up of 16 amino acids. As DNA, the CDR3 is TGTGCCAGCAGCTTAGTAGTAGCTAGCGACTCCTACGAGCAGTACTTC. This codes for CASSLVVASDSYEQYF.

This clonotype appeared a few times. The chain carries TRBV20-1 and TRBJ1-1; possible D gene TRBD1, 6 bases. The length of the CDR3 is 14 residues. V shed 0 bases and J shed 4 bases, with 12 bases lying between them. CDR1 and CDR2 (germline): DFQATT, SNEGSKA (reference sequence). CDR3 in amino acids: CSARDGGAGTEAFF. CDR3 coding DNA: TGCAGTGCTAGAGATGGGGGCGCGGGCACTGAAGCTTTCTTT.

The sample holds a few counts of this clonotype. This chain joins TRBV29-1 and TRBJ1-2; D not certain. The CDR3 is made up of 13 amino acids. In germline, CDR1 is SQVTM, CDR2 ANQGSEA. The ends were cut back, 4 bases at V and 1 base at J, with 10 bases in the middle. The CDR3 loop is CSVVGSFNYGYTF. DNA for the CDR3: TGCAGCGTTGTCGGCAGCTTTAACTATGGCTACACCTTC.

This clonotype was detected ten times or more. This chain uses TRBV18 with TRBJ1-6; weak D call: TRBD1 (5 bases). The CDR3 consists of 16 residues. V lost 2 bases and J lost 8, with 16 bases in between. The germline V gene has CDR1 KGHSH and CDR2 LQKENI. The CDR3 loop is CASSPVSGYVDSPLHF. The CDR3 DNA reads as TGTGCCAGCTCACCAGTCTCAGGGTATGTGGATTCACCCCTCCACTTT.

This sequence joins TRBV2 and TRBJ1-1, with D possibly TRBD1 on 5 matching bases. The CDR3 spans 14 residues. Germline V gene sequence: CDR1 SNHLY, CDR2 FYNNEI. V was shortened by 4 bases and J by 1 base, with 10 bases between the two germline ends. The chain's CDR3 is CASSGGTGNTEAFF. CDR3 nucleotides: TGTGCCAGCAGTGGGGGGACGGGGAACACTGAAGCTTTCTTT.

The chain recombines TRBV14 with TRBJ2-3; no clear D. The CDR3 loop spans 15 amino acids. V was cut by 3 bases and J by 0 bases, with 10 bases left in between. Germline V gene sequence: CDR1 SGHDN, CDR2 FVKESK. For the CDR3, the DNA is TGTGCCAGCAGCCACGGATTCTCTAGCACAGATACGCAGTATTTT. This translates into CASSHGFSSTDTQYF.

This clonotype was counted only a few times. V usage is TRBV6-5 and J usage is TRBJ1-3; D ambiguous. The CDR3 covers 14 residues. CDR1 and CDR2 from the germline V gene are MNHEY and SVGAGI. Trimming removed 5 bases at V and 0 bases at J, with 8 bases between. The CDR3 region is CASSLTPSGNTIYF. The CDR3 bases are TGTGCCAGCAGTCTGACCCCCTCTGGAAACACCATATATTTT.

This clonotype came up a few times. The gene calls are TRBV15 and TRBJ1-5; D may be TRBD1 (5 bases). Germline loops: CDR1 LNHNV, CDR2 YYDKDF (reference sequence). Trimming cost V 5 bases and J 7 bases, with 9 bases left between them. The CDR3 extends over 12 amino acids. This CDR3 is CATSSGVQPQHF. CDR3 nucleotide sequence: TGTGCCACCAGCTCGGGGGTCCAGCCCCAGCATTTT.

This clonotype was seen ten or more times. This rearrangement joins TRBV4-2 to TRBJ2-2; 8 positions match TRBD2. This CDR3 spans 16 amino acids. The germline CDR1 and CDR2 sequences are LGHNA and YNFKEQ. J lost 1 base, V lost 6 bases, and 7 bases had no gene match. The CDR3 is CASRDTSGGNTGELFF. The CDR3 region has the DNA TGTGCCAGCAGGGATACTAGCGGCGGGAACACCGGGGAGCTGTTTTTT.

There are many counts of this clonotype. The chain employs TRBV25-1 and TRBJ2-7, with no clear D. The germline V gene has CDR1 MGHDK and CDR2 SYGVNS. Trimming pared 3 bases from V and 7 bases from J, leaving 7 bases between. The CDR3 is 11 amino acids. CDR3 DNA sequence: TGTGCCAGCAGTGATGGGTGGGAGCAGTACTTC. Its protein product is CASSDGWEQYF.

This clonotype was counted a few times. The genes are TRBV3-1 and TRBJ1-1; D is possibly TRBD1 (5 bases). Germline loops: CDR1 LGHDT, CDR2 YNNKEL (reference sequence). This CDR3 region has 16 residues. V was shortened by 5 bases and J by 3 bases, with 19 bases between the two germline ends. The CDR3 loop is CASSATLAGKDTEAFF. DNA of the CDR3: TGTGCCAGCAGCGCAACACTAGCAGGGAAGGACACTGAAGCTTTCTTT. The complete variable domain, with remaining parts taken from reference TRBV3-1 and TRBJ1-1, reads DTAVSQTPKYLVTQMGNDKSIKCEQNLGHDTMYWYKQDSKKFLKIMFSYNNKELIINETVPNRFSPKSPDKAHLNLHINSLELGDSAVYFCASSATLAGKDTEAFFGQGTRLTVV.

V is TRBV3-1 and J is TRBJ2-3; no definite D call. Germline V CDR1 and CDR2: LGHDT, YNNKEL (reference sequence). This CDR3 spans 14 amino acids. V was cut by 3 bases and J by 2 bases, with 9 bases left in between. The CDR3 sequence is CASSHRLITDTQYF. The DNA for the CDR3 is TGTGCCAGCAGCCATAGGCTCATCACAGATACGCAGTATTTT.

This clonotype came up many times. This rearrangement joins TRBV5-6 to TRBJ2-1; D not certain. The CDR3 runs 17 residues. From germline, CDR1 is SGHDT and CDR2 YYEEEE. V was cut by 5 bases and J by 0 bases, with 18 bases left in between. The CDR3 DNA reads as TGTGCCAGCAGTCCCTCAGGCTTCCTTAGCTCCTACAATGAGCAGTTCTTC. This gives the protein CASSPSGFLSSYNEQFF. The full variable domain, completed using reference TRBV5-6 and TRBJ2-1, is DAGVTQSPTHLIKTRGQQVTLRCSPKSGHDTVSWYQQALGQGPQFIFQYYEEEERQRGNFPDRFSGHQFPNYSSELNVNALLLGDSALYLCASSPSGFLSSYNEQFFGPGTRLTVL.

This clonotype came up a few times. The V call is TRBV27, the J call TRBJ1-3; 9 nucleotides agree with TRBD1. The CDR3 is made up of 14 amino acids. V lost 8 bases to trimming and J lost 2 bases; unmatched junction nucleotides: 4. Looked up from germline, CDR1 is MNHEY and CDR2 is SMNVEV (reference sequence). The chain's CDR3 is CASSRTGAGNTIYF. CDR3 sequence (DNA): TGTGCCAGCTCCCGGACAGGGGCTGGAAACACCATATATTTT.

This clonotype was observed a handful of times. V and J are TRBV24-1 and TRBJ2-7; D perhaps matches TRBD1 (7 bases). The CDR3 extends over 14 amino acids. V shed 0 bases and J shed 5 bases, with 10 bases lying between them. CDR1 and CDR2 (germline): KGHDR, SFDVKD. In nucleotides, the CDR3 is TGTGCCACCAGTGATTTGAGCAGGGGGGACGAGCAGTACTTC. Encoded protein: CATSDLSRGDEQYF.

This clonotype has more than one count but fewer than ten. The chain combines TRBV4-2 with TRBJ2-1; TRBD2 agrees at 7 bases. The CDR3 extends over 16 amino acids. The germline gives CDR1 LGHNA, CDR2 YNFKEQ. Trimming cost V 1 base and J 5 bases; bases outside gene matches: 8. The DNA of the CDR3 is TGTGCCAGCAGCCAAGTATCAGCGGGAAAGGACAATGAGCAGTTCTTC. The encoded protein is CASSQVSAGKDNEQFF.

In its sample, this clonotype was seen many times. J is TRBJ2-7 and V is TRBV12-3 or TRBV12-4; the D gene is possibly TRBD1 (6 bases). The CDR3 is 14 residues long. Between the trimmed V and J ends, which lost 6 bases and 4 bases, there was a span of 16 bases. CDR3 residues: CASRGRQDPYEQYF. The CDR3 DNA is TGTGCCAGCAGGGGACGACAGGATCCTTACGAGCAGTACTTC.

The CDR3 sequence is CSVESPTLLNTEAFF. The CDR3 DNA sequence: TGCAGCGTTGAGTCCCCGACTCTTTTGAACACTGAAGCTTTCTTT. The rearrangement joins TRBV29-1 to TRBJ1-1; no clear D gene. Germline V CDR1 and CDR2: SQVTM, ANQGSEA. The CDR3 is 15 amino acids. Trimming left V 3 bases short and J 0 bases short, with 14 bases between.

A few counts support this clonotype. The chain employs TRBV28 and TRBJ1-1; D unresolved. The CDR3 extends over 14 amino acids. Trimming pared 7 bases from V and 0 bases from J, leaving 12 bases between. CDR1 and CDR2 from the germline V gene are MDHEN and SYDVKM. The CDR3 sequence is CASTPGIMNTEAFF. For the CDR3, the DNA is TGTGCCAGCACGCCAGGTATTATGAACACTGAAGCTTTCTTT.

There are a few counts of this clonotype. The gene calls are TRBV20-1 and TRBJ1-1; D is unclear. Germline CDR1 is DFQATT and CDR2 is SNEGSKA (reference sequence). The CDR3 is 13 amino acids. V lost 6 bases and J 0 bases, leaving 11 bases between the germline ends. The CDR3 DNA reads TGCAGTGCCGCCGAGAGGTTGAACACTGAAGCTTTCTTT. Protein: CSAAERLNTEAFF.

This clonotype was seen ten or more times. This rearrangement joins TRBV7-2 to TRBJ2-7, with 11 nucleotides matching TRBD2. The CDR3 consists of 14 residues. V shed 5 bases and J 6 bases; nucleotides not matched to a gene: 6. Looked up from germline, CDR1 is SGHTA and CDR2 is FQGNSA. The CDR3 loop reads CASSLGGTSGEQYF. The CDR3, as DNA: TGTGCCAGCAGCCTGGGCGGGACTAGCGGCGAGCAGTACTTC.

This clonotype has just a few counts. This chain uses TRBV29-1 with TRBJ1-1; 7 bases agree with TRBD1. This CDR3 spans 14 amino acids. The germline CDR1 and CDR2 sequences are SQVTM and ANQGSEA. The V gene end was trimmed by 7 bases and the J gene end by 0 bases; junction bases not matched to a gene: 8. The CDR3 region has the DNA TGCAGCGCCGACCCCGGGACAGTGAACACTGAAGCTTTCTTT. It translates to CSADPGTVNTEAFF. Full variable domain (rest looked up from reference TRBV29-1 and TRBJ1-1): SAVISQKPSRDICQRGTSLTIQCQVDSQVTMMFWYRQQPGQSLTLIATANQGSEATYESGFVIDKFPISRPNLTFSTLTVSNMSPEDSSIYLCSADPGTVNTEAFFGQGTRLTVV.

This clonotype has only a few counts. The chain combines TRBV24-1 with TRBJ2-1; 10 bases line up with TRBD1. The CDR3 consists of 16 residues. Trimming at V came to 3 bases and at J to 8 bases, leaving 9 bases not matched to a gene. CDR1 and CDR2 from the germline V gene are KGHDR and SFDVKD. CDR3 sequence: CATSDEGTGAPDEQFF. CDR3 DNA sequence: TGTGCCACCAGTGATGAGGGGACAGGGGCGCCGGATGAGCAGTTCTTC.

This clonotype was observed a handful of times. The chain employs TRBV29-1 and TRBJ2-1; D remains unclear. CDR3 length: 12 amino acids. Trimming took off 1 base at V and 12 bases at J, with 13 bases between the two ends. Germline V gene sequence: CDR1 SQVTM, CDR2 ANQGSEA. The CDR3 DNA sequence: TGCAGCGTTGAAGCTTTGGGTTACGGGCAGTTCTTC. Amino acids: CSVEALGYGQFF.

This clonotype came up a few times. J is TRBJ2-7 and V is TRBV6-5; D gene unclear. Trimming took 0 bases from V and 7 from J, leaving 10 bases between them. The CDR3 length is 13 residues. Germline V gives CDR1 MNHEY, CDR2 SVGAGI. CDR3 in DNA: TGTGCCAGCAGTTACTCGACGAACGGGGAGCAGTACTTC. It encodes CASSYSTNGEQYF.

This chain connects TRBV29-1 to TRBJ2-2; a weak D match, TRBD1 (6 bases). The V end lost 0 bases, the J end lost 1 base, and 12 bases lay between the germline ends. CDR1 and CDR2 from the germline V gene are SQVTM and ANQGSEA. CDR3 length equals 16 residues. The CDR3 is CSVEDPSGQNTGELFF. CDR3 nucleotide sequence: TGCAGCGTTGAAGACCCCTCGGGACAGAACACCGGGGAGCTGTTTTTT.

This clonotype was found a few times. The rearrangement uses TRBV14 and TRBJ2-1; D not resolved. From germline, CDR1 is SGHDN and CDR2 FVKESK. The germline V and J ends were trimmed by 0 bases and 8 bases, with 11 bases remaining between them. The CDR3 is 14 amino acids. CDR3 sequence: CASSQDRAGHEQFF. In DNA form, the CDR3 reads TGTGCCAGCAGCCAAGATCGGGCCGGCCATGAGCAGTTCTTC.